This T cell receptor beta chain was identified in a study of blood T cell repertoires in COVID-19. Study details: COVID-19 samples, acute and convalescent, were from the United States, Italy and Spain.

In the authors' methods: Amplification with reference gene primers provided the estimates of nucleated cell counts. TCRdb's copy holds only in-frame clones and misses some; the assay was immunoSEQ multiplex PCR. That table is the source of V, J and clone size, and D and trimming were worked out from the DNA. Here the sample spans 84,000 or so clones, 92% being singletons. The germline CDR1 and CDR2 sequences are SEHNR and FQNEAQ (reference sequence). The germline V and J ends were trimmed by 7 bases and 3 bases, with 12 bases remaining between them. The CDR3 has 14 amino acids. This clone was seen just once.

The sequencing sample was made of peripheral blood. The receptor was derived from a woman aged 55-70 years with active COVID-19. This rearrangement joins TRBV7-9 to TRBJ1-4; D might be TRBD1 (5 bases). In nucleotides, the CDR3 is TGTGCCAGCACCCCTGACAGCGCTAATGAAAAACTGTTTTTT. Protein sequence: CASTPDSANEKLFF.